The 21 T cell receptor beta chains given below trace back to one sample, sequenced in a study of CXCR3-negative and CXCR3-positive naive CD8 T cells. Preparation of TRB cDNA libraries relied on 5' RACE carrying UMI labels. Following a re-call of the 5' RACE reads, TCRdb has one entry per CDR3 protein and lacks DNA. The sample data list around 140,000 distinct CDR3 sequences. What was sequenced was naive CXCR3- CD8+ T cells from blood. Stated subset: CD45RO-CCR7+CD27+CD95- naive CD8+ T cells lacking CXCR3 (TNR3-). All receptors come from a human donor in good health. Some clones in this sample may be carry-over from other donors' samples.

The rearrangement uses TRBV6-5 and TRBJ1-6; no DNA is available, so the TRBD1 call from TCRdb remains unchecked. Looked up from germline, CDR1 is MNHEY and CDR2 is SVGAGI. The CDR3 is 14 amino acids. The chain's CDR3 is CASTAVGGTIPLHF.

The V gene is TRBV9, the J gene TRBJ1-5; TCRdb's D call of TRBD1 is untestable without DNA. This CDR3 comprises 15 residues. The germline V gene encodes CDR1 SGDLS and CDR2 YYNGEE. The chain's CDR3 is CASSVGGGGGQPQHF.

The chain employs TRBV20-1 and TRBJ2-3; TCRdb's D call of TRBD2 is untestable without DNA. Germline V gene data show CDR1 as DFQATT and CDR2 as SNEGSKA (reference sequence). The length of the CDR3 is 15 residues. The CDR3 is CSAIPTTVSTDTQYF.

This chain joins TRBV7-9 and TRBJ1-4; TCRdb outputs TRBD1, but without DNA this stays unchecked. The CDR3 has 16 residues. The germline CDR1 and CDR2 sequences are SEHNR and FQNEAQ (reference sequence). CDR3 amino acids: CASSLMSGGLREKLFF.

The V gene is TRBV7-8, the J gene TRBJ2-1; TCRdb reports TRBD1, a call that lacks DNA to check it against. The CDR3 consists of 16 residues. Germline CDR1 SGHVS, CDR2 FQNEAQ. CDR3 amino acids: CASSPGTDRANNEQFF.

The gene calls are TRBV9 and TRBJ2-3. The CDR3 runs to 13 residues. Looked up from germline, CDR1 is SGDLS and CDR2 is YYNGEE. The CDR3 reads CASSGLLTDTQYF.

The chain recombines TRBV7-9 with TRBJ2-1. Germline V gene lookup returns CDR1 SEHNR and CDR2 FQNEAQ (reference sequence). The CDR3 has 11 residues. CDR3 loop: CANVLRDEQFF. The whole variable domain, remainder taken from reference TRBV7-9 and TRBJ2-1, is DTGVSQNPRHKITKRGQNVTFRCDPISEHNRLYWYRQTLGQGPEFLTYFQNEAQLEKSRLLSDRFSAERPKGSFSTLEIQRTEQGDSAMYLCANVLRDEQFFGPGTRLTVL.

The chain recombines TRBV6-5 with TRBJ1-1; the TRBD1 assignment by TCRdb is unverifiable without DNA. Germline CDR1 reads MNHEY; CDR2 reads SVGAGI. This CDR3 has 17 amino acids. Here the CDR3 reads CASSTLSRDKMNAEAFF.

CDR3 sequence reads: CASSLPGVGYEQYF. J is TRBJ2-7 and V is TRBV11-3; TCRdb's D gene call, TRBD1, goes unchecked for lack of DNA. Germline-derived CDR1 and CDR2 are SGHNT and YENEEA. This CDR3 comprises 14 residues.

This chain uses TRBV29-1 with TRBJ2-3; TCRdb's D call, TRBD2, is unchecked because there is no DNA. The germline gives CDR1 SQVTM, CDR2 ANQGSEA. The length of the CDR3 is 18 residues. This CDR3 is CSVEDPLPPRGGTDTQYF.

This rearrangement joins TRBV20-1 to TRBJ2-7. Germline loops: CDR1 DFQATT, CDR2 SNEGSKA (reference sequence). This CDR3 region has 13 residues. The CDR3 loop is CSARRIGATEQYF.

The rearrangement links TRBV6-5 to TRBJ1-2; TCRdb returns TRBD1, unconfirmable since there is no DNA. In germline, CDR1 is MNHEY, CDR2 SVGAGI. The CDR3 runs 14 residues. The CDR3 here is CASSYATGSDGYTF.

The V call is TRBV29-1, the J call TRBJ2-7; the D gene TCRdb calls, TRBD2, cannot be checked with no DNA. The germline V gene encodes CDR1 SQVTM and CDR2 ANQGSEA. The CDR3 is 14 residues long. CDR3: CSASSSGEFYEQYF.

V gene TRBV7-3 combines with J gene TRBJ2-2; TCRdb picks TRBD1, but there is no DNA to check that call. Germline CDR1 is SGHTA and CDR2 is FQGTGA. The CDR3 is 15 amino acids. The CDR3 sequence: CASSLGARPTGELFF.

The chain has TRBV24-1 and TRBJ2-2; TCRdb's D gene call, TRBD1, goes unchecked for lack of DNA. The CDR3 totals 14 residues. The germline V gene encodes CDR1 KGHDR and CDR2 SFDVKD. CDR3: CATSRDRNTGELFF.

V usage is TRBV6-2 or TRBV6-3 and J usage is TRBJ2-7. CDR3 length: 14 residues. Germline CDR1 and CDR2: MNHEY and SVGEGT. Here the CDR3 reads CASSYSWSPYEQYF.

The V call is TRBV14, the J call TRBJ2-7. Germline-derived CDR1 and CDR2 are SGHDN and FVKESK. This CDR3 contains 15 residues. CDR3 sequence: CASSQGLGLAYEQYF.

The chain couples TRBV12-3 or TRBV12-4 to TRBJ2-2; the D call of TRBD2 rests on TCRdb alone, since no DNA is present to check it. There are 17 residues in the CDR3. This CDR3 is CASSFPGLAGDTGELFF.

The chain recombines TRBV9 with TRBJ2-5; TCRdb indicates TRBD1, and absent DNA this call remains unverified. From germline, CDR1 is SGDLS and CDR2 YYNGEE. The CDR3 spans 15 residues. CDR3: CASSASGGVQETQYF. Full variable domain (remainder filled in from reference TRBV9 and TRBJ2-5): DSGVTQTPKHLITATGQRVTLRCSPRSGDLSVYWYQQSLDQGLQFLIQYYNGEERAKGNILERFSAQQFPDLHSELNLSSLELGDSALYFCASSASGGVQETQYFGPGTRLLVL.

The chain is built from TRBV13 and TRBJ2-5; TCRdb selects TRBD2, and the lack of DNA leaves this call unchecked. This CDR3 spans 18 amino acids. Per germline, CDR1 PRHDT and CDR2 FYEKMQ (reference sequence). The CDR3 loop reads CASSTGTSGSGPRETQYF. Full variable domain (remainder filled in from reference TRBV13 and TRBJ2-5): AAGVIQSPRHLIKEKRETATLKCYPIPRHDTVYWYQQGPGQDPQFLISFYEKMQSDKGSIPDRFSAQQFSDYHSELNMSSLELGDSALYFCASSTGTSGSGPRETQYFGPGTRLLVL.

J is TRBJ2-1 and V is TRBV7-9; as DNA is missing, the TRBD1 call by TCRdb cannot be tested. The CDR3 spans 13 residues. Germline V gene data show CDR1 as SEHNR and CDR2 as FQNEAQ (reference sequence). The CDR3: CASSSLETGGKFF.